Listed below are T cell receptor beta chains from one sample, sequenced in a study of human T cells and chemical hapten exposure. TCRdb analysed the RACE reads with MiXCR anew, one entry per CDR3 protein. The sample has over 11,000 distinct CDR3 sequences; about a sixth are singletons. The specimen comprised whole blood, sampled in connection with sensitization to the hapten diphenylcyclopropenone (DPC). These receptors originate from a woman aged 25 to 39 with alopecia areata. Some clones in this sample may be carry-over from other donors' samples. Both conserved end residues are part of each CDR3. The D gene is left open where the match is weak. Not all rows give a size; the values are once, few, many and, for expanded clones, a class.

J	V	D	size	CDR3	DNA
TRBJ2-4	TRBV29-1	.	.	CSAMDVAKNIQYF	TGCAGCGCCATGGACGTAGCCAAAAACATTCAGTACTTC
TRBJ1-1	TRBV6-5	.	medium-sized	CAPRRGTGPTEAFF	TGTGCCCCGAGGAGGGGAACAGGTCCCACTGAAGCTTTCTTT
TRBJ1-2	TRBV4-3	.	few	CASSPRGEGLAGYTF	TGCGCCAGCAGCCCTCGAGGGGAGGGCTTGGCTGGCTACACCTTC
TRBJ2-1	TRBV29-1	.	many	CSVGTLGNNEQFF	TGCAGCGTTGGGACCCTTGGTAACAATGAGCAGTTCTTC
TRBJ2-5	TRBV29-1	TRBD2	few	CSLRDYGTQYF	TGCAGCCTTAGGGACTACGGGACCCAGTACTTC
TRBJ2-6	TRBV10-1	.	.	CASSALFSGANVLTF	TGCGCCAGCAGCGCACTCTTCTCTGGGGCCAACGTCCTGACTTTC
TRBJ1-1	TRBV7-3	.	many	CASSSRPNTEAFF	TGTGCCAGCAGCTCGCGACCGAACACTGAAGCTTTCTTT
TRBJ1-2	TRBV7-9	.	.	CASSSPIGGYTF	TGTGCCAGCAGCTCGCCCATTGGGGGCTACACCTTC
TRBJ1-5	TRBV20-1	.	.	CSARDSLNQPQHF	TGCAGTGCTAGGGACAGCCTTAATCAGCCCCAGCATTTT
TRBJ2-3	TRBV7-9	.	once	CASSLKTGREYF	TGTGCCAGCAGCTTAAAAACGGGCCGAGAGTATTTT
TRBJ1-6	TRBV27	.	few	CASSLSGTPNSPLHF	TGTGCCAGCAGTTTATCCGGGACACCAAATTCACCCCTCCACTTT
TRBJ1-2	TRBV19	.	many	CASSISVSNYGYTF	TGTGCCAGTAGTATATCAGTCTCCAACTATGGCTACACCTTC
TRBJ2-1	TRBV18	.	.	CASSPARGYNEQFF	TGTGCCAGCTCACCAGCCAGGGGATACAATGAGCAGTTCTTC
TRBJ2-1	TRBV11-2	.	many	CASSLTVRRDFRDEQFF	TGTGCCAGCAGCTTAACCGTGCGGCGGGATTTTAGGGATGAGCAGTTCTTC
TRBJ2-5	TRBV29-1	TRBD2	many	CSVVAGGETQYF	TGCAGCGTTGTTGCGGGGGGGGAGACCCAGTACTTC
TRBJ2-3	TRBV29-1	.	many	CSVDRGAAGTQYF	TGCAGCGTTGACCGAGGAGCGGCAGGTACGCAGTATTTT
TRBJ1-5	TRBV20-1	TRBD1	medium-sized	CSASPGTGINQPQHF	TGCAGTGCTAGTCCCGGGACAGGGATCAATCAGCCCCAGCATTTT
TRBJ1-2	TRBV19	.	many	CASSKFNGYTF	TGTGCCAGTAGTAAGTTTAACGGCTACACCTTC
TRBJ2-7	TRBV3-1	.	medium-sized	CASSPRNSYEQYF	TGTGCCAGCAGCCCGCGGAACTCCTACGAGCAGTACTTC
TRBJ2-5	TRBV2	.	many	CASSESGFAEGKETQYF	TGTGCCAGCAGTGAATCGGGGTTTGCGGAGGGTAAAGAGACCCAGTACTTC
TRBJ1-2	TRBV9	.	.	CASSVDGPYGYTF	TGTGCCAGCAGCGTCGACGGGCCCTATGGCTACACCTTC
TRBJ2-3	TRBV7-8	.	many	CASSFDSTDTQYF	TGTGCCAGCAGCTTCGACAGCACAGATACGCAGTATTTT
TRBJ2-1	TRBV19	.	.	CASSIAVGEQFF	TGTGCCAGTAGTATAGCCGTTGGTGAGCAGTTCTTC
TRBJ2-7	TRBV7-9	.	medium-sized	CASSLDSHYEQYF	TGTGCCAGCAGCTTAGACAGCCACTACGAGCAGTACTTC
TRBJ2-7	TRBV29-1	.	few	CSARGGGSYEQYF	TGCAGCGCCCGTGGAGGGGGCTCCTACGAGCAGTACTTC
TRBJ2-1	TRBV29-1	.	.	CSVEGSSYNEQFF	TGCAGCGTTGAAGGGAGCTCCTACAATGAGCAGTTCTTC
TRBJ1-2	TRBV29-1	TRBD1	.	CSADRQGTGYTF	TGCAGCGCGGACCGACAGGGGACTGGCTACACCTTC
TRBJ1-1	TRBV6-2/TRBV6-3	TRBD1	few	CASSSHRGRDTEAFF	TGTGCCAGCAGTTCCCACAGGGGACGAGACACTGAAGCTTTCTTT
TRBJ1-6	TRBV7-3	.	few	CASSLRLSGADSPLHF	TGTGCCAGCAGCTTAAGATTGTCAGGGGCGGATTCACCCCTCCACTTT